The rows below give T cell receptor beta chains drawn from one sample of a study of blood T cell repertoires in COVID-19. Here immunoSEQ multiplex PCR was the method, and the copy in TCRdb shows in-frame clones only, minus some. Here the sample spans 200,000 to 300,000 clones, around 88% being singletons. Material: peripheral blood. These receptors were taken from a man aged 25 to 40 with active or convalescent COVID-19. The CDR3 runs from the conserved cysteine through the conserved F or W. The D gene is left open where the match is weak. Not every row has a clone size; where given, it reads once, few, many or a size class.

clone size | D gene | J gene | V gene | CDR3 protein | CDR3 DNA
- | - | TRBJ1-5 | TRBV3-1/TRBV3-2 | CASSQDIVQPQHF | TGTGCCAGCAGCCAAGATATCGTTCAGCCCCAGCATTTT
- | TRBD1 | TRBJ2-2 | TRBV6-6 | CASDRDRASGELFF | TGTGCCAGCGACCGGGACAGGGCGTCCGGGGAGCTGTTTTTT
few | TRBD1 | TRBJ2-7 | TRBV19 | CASSQLQGANYEQYF | TGTGCCAGTAGTCAACTACAGGGGGCGAATTACGAGCAGTACTTC
- | TRBD1 | TRBJ1-4 | TRBV19 | CASSIGTAVLNEKLFF | TGTGCCAGTAGTATCGGGACAGCAGTACTTAATGAAAAACTGTTTTTT
- | - | TRBJ1-3 | TRBV18 | CASSPGAANTIYF | TGTGCCAGCTCACCAGGGGCCGCAAACACCATATATTTT
- | - | TRBJ1-6 | TRBV30 | CAWSVGGGSPPLHF | TGTGCCTGGAGTGTAGGCGGGGGGAGTCCACCCCTCCACTTT
- | - | TRBJ1-3 | TRBV29-1 | CSVGDPEGNTIYF | TGCAGCGTGGGAGATCCGGAGGGAAACACCATATATTTT
- | - | TRBJ2-2 | TRBV10-2 | CASSVPWTVPNTGELFF | TGCGCCAGCAGTGTCCCCTGGACAGTACCCAACACCGGGGAGCTGTTTTTT
- | - | TRBJ1-5 | TRBV10-3 | CAISGDSSNQPQHF | TGTGCCATCAGTGGAGACAGCTCCAATCAGCCCCAGCATTTT
once | - | TRBJ1-1 | TRBV5-6 | CASSESDSNTEAFF | TGTGCCAGCAGCGAATCCGACTCGAACACTGAAGCTTTCTTT
few | TRBD1 | TRBJ2-7 | TRBV11-3 | CASSSGTGAEQYF | TGTGCCAGCAGCTCCGGGACAGGGGCCGAGCAGTACTTC
- | - | TRBJ2-7 | TRBV5-4 | CASSSPTRRGEQYF | TGTGCCAGCAGCTCCCCGACCCGACGGGGCGAGCAGTACTTC
- | TRBD1 | TRBJ1-6 | TRBV5-8 | CASSHGQGYNSPLHF | TGTGCCAGCAGCCACGGACAGGGCTATAATTCACCCCTCCACTTT
- | TRBD1 | TRBJ2-2 | TRBV5-1 | CASSLEGQGAVGGELFF | TGCGCCAGCAGCTTGGAGGGACAGGGGGCCGTCGGCGGGGAGCTGTTTTTT
- | TRBD1 | TRBJ1-3 | TRBV5-1 | CASSLRTGGEGGNTIYF | TGCGCCAGCAGCTTGAGGACAGGGGGAGAAGGTGGAAACACCATATATTTT
- | - | TRBJ1-1 | TRBV29-1 | CSVERGGNTEAFF | TGCAGCGTTGAACGGGGAGGTAACACTGAAGCTTTCTTT
- | - | TRBJ1-5 | TRBV27 | CASSLISAHQPQHF | TGTGCCAGCAGTTTAATATCCGCGCATCAGCCCCAGCATTTT